This TCR beta chain is drawn from a study of CD8 T cells in ankylosing spondylitis. General study findings and limits: For ankylosing spondylitis blood, a TCR beta motif of 8 or 9 highly homologous variants appeared characteristic. Both synovial fluid and blood in reactive arthritis had previously been reported to carry some motif variants. With a CD8+ phenotype, disease-linked clones were relatively rare in peripheral blood. Reported data indicate significant enrichment of disease-linked clones within matched ankylosing spondylitis synovial fluid.

This clonotype came up many times. Antigen specificity is unknown. Quantitative molecular-barcoded 5'-RACE generated the TCR beta libraries. MiXCR, run by TCRdb on the 5' RACE reads, gives a single entry per CDR3 protein. The table lists under 950,000 distinct CDR3 sequences, 15% to 20% of them singletons. Looked up from germline, CDR1 is SGHDT and CDR2 is YYEEEE. This CDR3 has 14 residues. The junction had 4 bases not matched to a gene; V was cut back by 3 bases and J by 3 bases. The chain has TRBV5-6 and TRBJ1-2, with 8 bases lining up with TRBD1. The TCR originated in a male donor with ankylosing spondylitis. Sequences were obtained from blood, either unsorted or a sorted T cell fraction (not recorded which). CDR3 protein: CASSSTGDDYGYTF. The CDR3 DNA follows: TGTGCCAGCAGCTCGACAGGGGACGACTATGGCTACACCTTC.